This TCR beta chain was identified during a study of T cell responses to AZD1222 COVID-19 vaccine. Here immunoSEQ multiplex PCR was the method, and the copy in TCRdb shows in-frame clones only, minus some. The sample includes fewer than 110,000 clones, around 90% of them seen just once. Sequencing was performed on peripheral blood, taken on day 0 of AZD1222 vaccination. The TCR originated in an adult in good health.

Written as DNA, the CDR3 is TGTGCCCACGGAGGCGATGAGCAGTTCTTC. Its translation is CAHGGDEQFF. The rearrangement joins TRBV30 to TRBJ2-1; possibly TRBD2 for D (5 bases). CDR3 length: 10 amino acids. CDR1 GTSNPN and CDR2 SVGIG come from the germline V gene (reference sequence). Trimming cost V 8 bases and J 8 bases, with 10 bases left between them. Full variable domain (remainder filled in from reference TRBV30 and TRBJ2-1): SQTIHQWPATLVQPVGSPLSLECTVEGTSNPNLYWYRQAAGRGLQLLFYSVGIGQISSEVPQNLSASRPQDRQFILSSKKLLLSDSGFYLCAHGGDEQFFGPGTRLTVL.